The clone carrying this T cell receptor beta chain was counted ten times or more. Its specificity is unknown. One entry per CDR3 protein results from TCRdb running MiXCR on the 5' RACE reads. The data show about 200,000 distinct CDR3 sequences, 7.5% seen once. The data were obtained in a study of identical twins. Whole-study results and caveats: In monozygotic twins, models underestimated the sharing of out-of-frame TCR alpha. Abundant cord blood beta clonotypes carried fewer insertions; memory repertoires showed none.

V shed 10 bases and J shed 2 bases, with 15 bases lying between them. The CDR3 covers 13 residues. The germline gives CDR1 MDHEN, CDR2 SYDVKM. This same sample was also part of a study on yellow fever vaccine responses in identical twins. From that paper: It has been reported that, in twins, the vaccine T cell response seemed partly convergent and partly personalized.

The specimen was memory (CD45RO+) T cells sorted from blood. V and J are TRBV28 and TRBJ2-7, with a weak D call TRBD1 (6 bases). The source of this sequence is a woman aged 18 to 35 in good health. In nucleotides, the CDR3 is TGTGCCATCCAGCCGACAGGCACCTACGAGCAGTACTTC. This codes for CAIQPTGTYEQYF. Full variable domain (outside the CDR3, taken from reference TRBV28 and TRBJ2-7): DVKVTQSSRYLVKRTGEKVFLECVQDMDHENMFWYRQDPGLGLRLIYFSYDVKMKEKGDIPEGYSVSREKKERFSLILESASTNQTSMYLCAIQPTGTYEQYFGPGTRLTVT.